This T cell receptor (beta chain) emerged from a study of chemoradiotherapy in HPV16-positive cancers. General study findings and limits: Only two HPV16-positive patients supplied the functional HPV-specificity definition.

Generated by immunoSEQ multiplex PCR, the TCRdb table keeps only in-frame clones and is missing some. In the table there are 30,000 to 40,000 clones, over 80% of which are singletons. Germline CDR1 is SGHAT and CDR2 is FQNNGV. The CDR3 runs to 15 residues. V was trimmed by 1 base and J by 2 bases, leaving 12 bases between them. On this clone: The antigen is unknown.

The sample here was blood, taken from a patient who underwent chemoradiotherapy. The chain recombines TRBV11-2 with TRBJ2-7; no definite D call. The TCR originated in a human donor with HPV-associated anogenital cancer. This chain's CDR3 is CASSLVVDGPYEQYF. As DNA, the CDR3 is TGTGCCAGCAGCTTAGTTGTGGACGGGCCCTACGAGCAGTACTTC.